What follows is one TCR beta chain and its context. The antigen is unknown. This sample is part of a study of shared clonotypes between healthy human individuals. Study summary: Plates per donor: three CD4 naive, three CD4 memory, two CD8 naive, one CD8 memory. The study, taken as a whole, reports: Memory subsets generally showed smaller estimated richness than naive subsets did.

It was at deep level that the assay was run. Assay used: immunoSEQ multiplex PCR; TCRdb lists only in-frame clones, some missing. Of about 2.5 million clones listed, 92% are singletons. Sequencing used naive CD4+ T cells from PBMCs. Subset noted: CD45RA+ positively selected. The TCR sequence derives from a man aged 18 to 30 in good health. Some clones in this sample may be carry-over from other donors' samples.

The CDR3 DNA sequence: TGTGCCAGTAGTTTTCTTCCGGGACAGGGGACAGATACGCAGTATTTT. Translating gives CASSFLPGQGTDTQYF. J is TRBJ2-3 and V is TRBV19; TRBD1 matches 10 bases. V dropped 5 bases and J dropped 3; count of bases not matched to a gene: 8. The CDR3 runs to 16 residues. Germline V lookup: CDR1 LNHDA, CDR2 SQIVND (reference sequence).